These 22 T cell receptor beta chains share one sample of origin, sequenced in a study of cytomegalovirus exposure and HLA in healthy donors. 13 Jbeta primers and 60 Vbeta primers were used for the PCR. The protocol was immunoSEQ multiplex PCR, while the TCRdb copy is restricted to in-frame clones and leaves out a portion. The sample shows tens of thousands of clones, and 2% to 2.5% sits with its ten largest clones. Sequencing used PBMCs. The receptors here all came from a woman in her late teens or twenties in good health and CMV-seronegative.

The chain combines TRBV27 with TRBJ2-3; D call uncertain. CDR1 and CDR2 (germline): MNHEY, SMNVEV (reference sequence). The V end was cut by 6 bases, the J end by 2 bases, with 18 bases between. There are 16 residues in the CDR3. This CDR3 is CASSAKTVGSTDTQYF. In nucleotides, the CDR3 is TGTGCCAGCAGCGCGAAGACGGTCGGGTCCACAGATACGCAGTATTTT.

The rearrangement uses TRBV7-9 and TRBJ1-2, with D uncertain. V was shortened by 2 bases and J by 2 bases, with 15 bases between the two germline ends. CDR1 is SEHNR, CDR2 FQNEAQ, per germline (reference sequence). This CDR3 has 16 residues. The CDR3, as DNA: TGTGCCAGCAGCTTAAGGTCCAGAGACTCGAACTATGGCTACACCTTC. Its translation: CASSLRSRDSNYGYTF.

The chain carries TRBV5-1 and TRBJ2-1; 10 nucleotides agree with TRBD1. J was trimmed by 5 bases and V by 0 bases; bases with no gene match: 14. CDR1 SGHRS and CDR2 YFSETQ come from the germline V gene. The CDR3 extends over 19 amino acids. The CDR3 coding sequence is TGCGCCAGCAGCTTGGCCGTAAACTTCGGACAGGGGGTAAACAATGAGCAGTTCTTC. Protein product: CASSLAVNFGQGVNNEQFF.

CDR3 coding DNA: TGTGCCAGCAGTTTATCCCGGGGACTCTTCCTTAGCGACTACGAGCAGTACTTC. This sequence encodes CASSLSRGLFLSDYEQYF. The V call is TRBV27, the J call TRBJ2-7, with a weak D call TRBD2 (6 bases). This CDR3 has 18 residues. From germline, CDR1 is MNHEY and CDR2 SMNVEV (reference sequence). The V gene lost 0 bases and the J gene lost 3 bases, with 21 bases spanning the gap.

CDR3 loop: CASSPRDRDRGISYTF. The CDR3 bases are TGTGCCAGCTCACCAAGGGACCGGGACAGGGGGATCAGCTACACCTTC. This chain connects TRBV18 to TRBJ1-2; TRBD1 agrees at 11 bases. Germline V gene sequence: CDR1 KGHSH, CDR2 LQKENI. V shed 2 bases and J 9 bases; nucleotides not matched to a gene: 11. This CDR3 has 16 residues.

The J gene is TRBJ2-7, the V gene TRBV6-5, with D perhaps TRBD1 (6 bases). This CDR3 has 14 amino acids. From germline, CDR1 is MNHEY and CDR2 SVGAGI. Trimming stripped 4 bases from V and 5 bases from J, with 15 bases between. The CDR3 nucleotides are TGTGCCAGCAGTTCCATCACAGGGCTGCACGAGCAGTACTTC. Its protein product is CASSSITGLHEQYF.

The V and J genes are TRBV11-2 and TRBJ1-5; D is perhaps TRBD1 (5 bases). Germline V gene sequence: CDR1 SGHAT, CDR2 FQNNGV. This CDR3 is 14 amino acids long. Trimming pared 0 bases from V and 2 bases from J, leaving 5 bases between. In DNA, the CDR3 is TGTGCCAGCAGCTTAGACAGGGGCAATCAGCCCCAGCATTTT. It translates to CASSLDRGNQPQHF.

The gene calls are TRBV18 and TRBJ2-1; 8 bases map to TRBD1. The CDR3 is 13 residues long. Looked up from germline, CDR1 is KGHSH and CDR2 is LQKENI. Trimming removed 5 bases from V and 9 bases from J; junction bases left unmatched: 6. The CDR3 loop reads CASSETRGLEQFF. CDR3 DNA: TGTGCCAGCTCAGAGACCAGGGGGCTTGAGCAGTTCTTC.

The gene calls are TRBV11-2 and TRBJ1-1; no clear D. V lost 5 bases and J lost 7, with 14 bases in between. The CDR3 length is 13 residues. Germline CDR1 and CDR2: SGHAT and FQNNGV. The CDR3 sequence: CASSSHPGNEAFF. CDR3 nucleotides: TGTGCCAGCAGCAGTCATCCCGGGAATGAAGCTTTCTTT.

This CDR3 is CASSRLGQGASQPQHF. CDR3 nucleotide sequence: TGTGCCAGTAGTAGGCTGGGACAGGGGGCAAGTCAGCCCCAGCATTTT. V usage is TRBV19 and J usage is TRBJ1-5; the match to TRBD1 covers 12 bases. Germline assignment: CDR1 LNHDA and CDR2 SQIVND (reference sequence). Germline trimming cut 4 bases from V and 6 bases from J; bases unmatched to any gene: 7. The length of the CDR3 is 16 residues.

The chain links TRBV9 to TRBJ2-1, with D maybe TRBD2 (6 bases). CDR1 and CDR2 from the germline V gene are SGDLS and YYNGEE. The CDR3 consists of 14 residues. V lost 1 base and J 5 bases, leaving 10 bases between the germline ends. The CDR3 coding sequence is TGTGCCAGCAGCGTAACGGGAGAGAACAATGAGCAGTTCTTC. This codes for CASSVTGENNEQFF.

CDR3 DNA: TGTGCCAGCTCACCACTTCACTGGGCCGGATCCGTCGGGGAACTGTTTTTT. Its translation is CASSPLHWAGSVGELFF. The chain has TRBV18 and TRBJ1-4, with no clear D. The CDR3 covers 17 residues. The germline gives CDR1 KGHSH, CDR2 LQKENI. Trimming left V 1 base short and J 12 bases short, with 24 bases between.

The V and J genes are TRBV30 and TRBJ1-5; 7 bases map to TRBD1. The V and J ends lost 0 bases and 0 bases, in that order; junction bases with no gene match: 11. From germline, CDR1 is GTSNPN and CDR2 SVGIG (reference sequence). The CDR3 is 18 amino acids. In DNA, the CDR3 is TGTGCCTGGAGTGTACCTGGGACAGAAGACTATAGCAATCAGCCCCAGCATTTT. It translates to CAWSVPGTEDYSNQPQHF.

This chain connects TRBV6-8 to TRBJ2-7; 13 nucleotides line up with TRBD2. Germline V lookup: CDR1 MNHGY, CDR2 SAAAGT. This CDR3 has 18 amino acids. V shed 7 bases and J 0 bases; nucleotides not matched to a gene: 12. CDR3 residues: CASNPRGLAGQSSYEQYF. The CDR3 DNA reads as TGTGCCAGCAACCCTCGGGGACTAGCGGGGCAGAGCTCCTACGAGCAGTACTTC.

This chain uses TRBV7-9 with TRBJ1-4, with 11 bases aligning to TRBD1. Germline V gene sequence: CDR1 SEHNR, CDR2 FQNEAQ (reference sequence). The V and J ends lost 1 base and 6 bases, in that order; junction bases with no gene match: 1. The CDR3 length is 15 residues. This chain's CDR3 is CASSLGDRGDEKLFF. DNA of the CDR3: TGTGCCAGCAGCTTAGGGGACAGGGGGGATGAAAAACTGTTTTTT.

The V and J genes are TRBV5-1 and TRBJ1-2; no clear D. CDR1 and CDR2 from the germline V gene are SGHRS and YFSETQ. The CDR3 extends over 14 amino acids. Trimming left V 0 bases short and J 5 bases short, with 11 bases between. The DNA of the CDR3 is TGCGCCAGCAGCTTGGGGCAGTTACCTTATGGCTACACCTTC. Protein product: CASSLGQLPYGYTF.

The chain links TRBV18 to TRBJ2-6; perhaps TRBD1 as D (6 bases). The V end was cut by 4 bases, the J end by 0 bases, with 16 bases between. There are 18 residues in the CDR3. Per the germline V gene, CDR1 is KGHSH and CDR2 is LQKENI. CDR3 loop: CASSRRQGIPSGANVLTF. As DNA, the CDR3 is TGTGCCAGCTCACGTAGGCAGGGGATTCCCTCTGGGGCCAACGTCCTGACTTTC. Drawing the rest from reference TRBV18 and TRBJ2-6, the complete variable domain is NAGVMQNPRHLVRRRGQEARLRCSPMKGHSHVYWYRQLPEEGLKFMVYLQKENIIDESGMPKERFSAEFPKEGPSILRIQQVVRGDSAAYFCASSRRQGIPSGANVLTFGAGSRLTVL.

The genes are TRBV5-1 and TRBJ2-7; 9 nucleotides line up with TRBD1. The CDR3 runs to 16 residues. The germline V gene has CDR1 SGHRS and CDR2 YFSETQ. V gave up 2 bases and J gave up 2 bases; unmatched junction bases: 8. DNA of the CDR3: TGCGCCAGCAGCTTCACAGGGACAGGGAGGACCTACGAGCAGTACTTC. Residues: CASSFTGTGRTYEQYF.

This sequence joins TRBV30 and TRBJ1-5, with D tentatively TRBD1 (5 bases). The CDR3 runs to 12 residues. CDR1 and CDR2 (germline): GTSNPN, SVGIG (reference sequence). The V and J ends lost 1 base and 6 bases respectively, with 7 bases between them. The CDR3 nucleotides read TGTGCCTGGAGTGACAGGAGTCAGCCCCAGCATTTT. It codes for CAWSDRSQPQHF. Combining the CDR3 with reference TRBV30 and TRBJ1-5 gives the whole variable domain SQTIHQWPATLVQPVGSPLSLECTVEGTSNPNLYWYRQAAGRGLQLLFYSVGIGQISSEVPQNLSASRPQDRQFILSSKKLLLSDSGFYLCAWSDRSQPQHFGDGTRLSIL.

This sequence joins TRBV28 and TRBJ1-4; D possibly corresponds to TRBD1 (5 bases). Trimming stripped 5 bases from V and 7 bases from J, with 29 bases between. The germline CDR1 and CDR2 sequences are MDHEN and SYDVKM. The CDR3 spans 19 residues. The CDR3 loop reads CASSPAAGRASFTPEKLFF. Written as DNA, the CDR3 is TGTGCCAGCAGTCCTGCTGCAGGGAGGGCTTCTTTTACACCTGAAAAACTGTTTTTT.

The J gene is TRBJ2-7, the V gene TRBV28, with TRBD2 matching over 7 bases. Germline V gene data show CDR1 as MDHEN and CDR2 as SYDVKM. The CDR3 sequence is 18 residues long. V lost 1 base to trimming and J lost 2 bases; unmatched junction nucleotides: 14. The CDR3 DNA follows: TGTGCCAGCAGTTTATTCCTCTCATCAGCGGGGTTAACCTACGAGCAGTACTTC. As protein: CASSLFLSSAGLTYEQYF.

The V call is TRBV11-3, the J call TRBJ1-2; D possibly corresponds to TRBD1 (5 bases). Trimming removed 6 bases at V and 1 base at J, with 6 bases between. CDR3 size: 12 residues. Germline assignment: CDR1 SGHNT and CDR2 YENEEA. CDR3 sequence reads: CASRDNNYGYTF. The CDR3 DNA is TGTGCCAGCAGGGACAATAACTATGGCTACACCTTC.